The rows below give T cell receptor beta chains drawn from one sample of a study of T-cell reconstitution after alpha-beta-depleted transplantation in children. TCRdb called the PCR reads again in MiXCR, with one record for every CDR3 protein. The repertoire holds about 27,000 distinct CDR3 sequences, with roughly 6% as singletons. This specimen was PBMCs, mostly from graft donor cells, taken 180 days after TCRalphabeta/CD19-depleted stem cell transplant. These receptors were collected from a male patient aged 10 to 17 who had a stem cell transplant for acute myeloid leukemia, so the T cells may come from the graft donor. The CDR3 runs from the conserved cysteine through the conserved F or W. D genes are given only for firm matches. Not all rows give a size; the values are once, few, many and, for expanded clones, a class.

j_call v_call clone_size d_call cdr3_aa cdr3_nt
TRBJ1-2 TRBV20-1 many NA CSAKERDYGYTF TGCAGTGCTAAGGAAAGGGACTATGGCTACACCTTC
TRBJ1-5 TRBV12-3/TRBV12-4 many NA CASSFMSGSNQPQHF TGTGCCAGCAGTTTTATGTCAGGGTCCAATCAGCCCCAGCATTTT
TRBJ1-5 TRBV20-1 many NA CSAREGKSGQPQHF TGCAGTGCTAGAGAGGGAAAATCGGGACAGCCCCAGCATTTT
TRBJ2-1 TRBV6-5 many NA CASSYSMARSSYNEQFF TGTGCCAGCAGTTACTCAATGGCCCGAAGCTCCTACAATGAGCAGTTCTTC
TRBJ2-5 TRBV5-1 many NA CASSEGGETQYF TGCGCCAGCAGCGAGGGGGGGGAGACCCAGTACTTC
TRBJ2-3 TRBV15 many NA CATTGGKDTQYF TGTGCCACCACTGGAGGGAAAGATACGCAGTATTTT
TRBJ1-1 TRBV29-1 many TRBD1 CSVAGQGFTEAFF TGCAGCGTCGCGGGACAGGGATTCACTGAAGCTTTCTTT
TRBJ2-7 TRBV20-1 many TRBD1 CSATRQGRSYEQYF TGCAGTGCTACTAGACAGGGCCGCTCCTACGAGCAGTACTTC
TRBJ2-2 TRBV12-3/TRBV12-4 many TRBD2 CASTLAGVGGELFF TGTGCCAGCACCCTAGCGGGAGTAGGCGGGGAGCTGTTTTTT
TRBJ1-5 TRBV20-1 many TRBD1 CSAGQGLNQPQHF TGCAGTGCTGGACAGGGTTTAAATCAGCCCCAGCATTTT
TRBJ2-6 TRBV7-9 many NA CASTRSGRSSGANVLTF TGTGCCAGCACCCGAAGCGGTAGAAGCTCTGGGGCCAACGTCCTGACTTTC
TRBJ1-5 TRBV19 many NA CASSMMGGPGNQPQHF TGTGCCAGTAGTATGATGGGGGGGCCGGGCAATCAGCCCCAGCATTTT
TRBJ2-7 TRBV30 medium-sized NA CAWSVFQEQYF TGTGCCTGGAGTGTATTCCAGGAGCAGTACTTC
TRBJ1-1 TRBV12-3/TRBV12-4 NA NA CASSPPGRRLNTEAFF TGTGCCAGCAGCCCGCCGGGACGGAGACTGAACACTGAAGCTTTCTTT
TRBJ2-1 TRBV5-6 many NA CASSLFGGSYNEQFF TGTGCCAGCAGCTTGTTTGGGGGGTCCTACAATGAGCAGTTCTTC
TRBJ2-3 TRBV5-1 many NA CASSLAGQPSTDTQYF TGCGCCAGCAGCTTGGCTGGGCAGCCTAGCACAGATACGCAGTATTTT
TRBJ2-1 TRBV12-3/TRBV12-4 many NA CASSLVDEQFF TGTGCCAGCAGTTTAGTCGATGAGCAGTTCTTC
TRBJ2-3 TRBV6-6 many NA CASSYSPDTQYF TGTGCCAGCAGTTACTCGCCAGATACGCAGTATTTT
TRBJ1-6 TRBV12-3/TRBV12-4 NA NA CASSSRLPLNSPLHF TGTGCCAGCAGTTCCCGGCTCCCTCTTAATTCACCCCTCCACTTT
TRBJ1-5 TRBV27 many NA CASSFVAQGPSLNQPQHF TGTGCCAGCAGTTTCGTGGCACAGGGCCCCTCCCTCAATCAGCCCCAGCATTTT
TRBJ1-3 TRBV7-9 many NA CASSQRAGDRNTIYF TGTGCCAGCAGCCAGCGGGCAGGGGATCGGAACACCATATATTTT
TRBJ2-2 TRBV4-1 many NA CASSQAMRSTGELFF TGCGCCAGCAGCCAAGCAATGCGGAGTACCGGGGAGCTGTTTTTT
TRBJ1-6 TRBV3-1 many TRBD1 CASSQAGQVYNSPLHF TGTGCCAGCAGCCAGGCGGGACAGGTGTATAATTCACCCCTCCACTTT
TRBJ2-1 TRBV29-1 many TRBD2 CSVGRLAGVRNEQFF TGCAGCGTTGGAAGACTAGCGGGAGTAAGGAATGAGCAGTTCTTC
TRBJ1-1 TRBV7-2 many TRBD1 CASSEQGQITQEAFF TGTGCCAGCAGCGAACAGGGACAGATAACCCAAGAAGCTTTCTTT
TRBJ2-1 TRBV24-1 many TRBD2 CATSDPSLAVNNEQFF TGTGCCACCAGTGACCCCTCACTAGCGGTCAACAATGAGCAGTTCTTC
TRBJ2-7 TRBV28 many TRBD2 CASSASGTTYEQYF TGTGCCAGCAGTGCCTCCGGGACTACCTACGAGCAGTACTTC
TRBJ2-3 TRBV29-1 many NA CSVARATGTDTQYF TGCAGCGTTGCTCGGGCTACAGGCACAGATACGCAGTATTTT
TRBJ2-2 TRBV3-1 many NA CASSRVDGELFF TGTGCCAGCAGCCGAGTGGACGGGGAGCTGTTTTTT
TRBJ1-1 TRBV15 many NA CATSRDFGEKNTEAFF TGTGCCACCAGCAGAGATTTTGGGGAGAAGAACACTGAAGCTTTCTTT
TRBJ1-1 TRBV10-1 many NA CASRYRMNTEAFF TGCGCCAGCAGGTACAGGATGAACACTGAAGCTTTCTTT
TRBJ1-5 TRBV19 NA NA CASSPYRTSNQPQHF TGTGCCAGTAGTCCTTACAGGACGAGCAATCAGCCCCAGCATTTT
TRBJ1-1 TRBV29-1 many TRBD1 CSVRAGGVNTEAFF TGCAGCGTTCGGGCAGGGGGCGTGAACACTGAAGCTTTCTTT
TRBJ2-3 TRBV20-1 many TRBD2 CSAAESAGGVVDTQYF TGCAGTGCCGCAGAATCAGCGGGAGGTGTTGTGGATACGCAGTATTTT
TRBJ2-7 TRBV20-1 many TRBD2 CSARDLRTSGARVYEQYF TGCAGTGCTAGAGATCTACGTACTAGCGGAGCTAGGGTCTACGAGCAGTACTTC
TRBJ2-2 TRBV4-3 many NA CASSPAGPNTGELFF TGCGCCAGCAGCCCAGCGGGTCCGAACACCGGGGAGCTGTTTTTT
TRBJ2-7 TRBV7-2 many TRBD1 CASSRQGGDEQYF TGTGCCAGCAGTCGACAGGGCGGCGACGAGCAGTACTTC